The 9 T cell receptor beta chains below were found in one sample sequenced in a study of blood T cell repertoires in COVID-19. Produced via immunoSEQ multiplex PCR; TCRdb's table is partial and in-frame only. The table includes some 45,000 clones, 86% detected once. The sample consisted of peripheral blood. Receptors were obtained from a human donor in a cohort sampled during active COVID-19.

This chain links TRBV5-1 with TRBJ1-1, with D perhaps matching TRBD1 (5 bases). CDR3 length: 15 amino acids. Germline V CDR1 and CDR2: SGHRS, YFSETQ. Trimming took 0 bases from V and 0 from J, leaving 9 bases between them. The CDR3 DNA sequence: TGCGCCAGCAGCTTGGTGGCGGGGCTGAACACTGAAGCTTTCTTT. Protein product: CASSLVAGLNTEAFF.

This clone showed up just a few times. The rearrangement uses TRBV19 and TRBJ2-5; 11 bases fit TRBD2. From germline, CDR1 is LNHDA and CDR2 SQIVND (reference sequence). The CDR3 is 17 amino acids. V shed 1 base and J 5 bases; nucleotides not matched to a gene: 9. In nucleotides, the CDR3 is TGTGCCAGTAGTATAGGAACGACACTAGCGGGGGCGGAGACCCAGTACTTC. Translating it yields CASSIGTTLAGAETQYF.

The count of this clone is one. The rearrangement uses TRBV6-5 and TRBJ2-1, with a weak D call TRBD1 (6 bases). V lost 5 bases, J lost 3 bases, and 8 bases lay in between. Per the germline V gene, CDR1 is MNHEY and CDR2 is SVGAGI. This CDR3 is 13 amino acids long. CDR3 DNA sequence: TGTGCCAGCAGTAAGGACAGCTACAATGAGCAGTTCTTC. This codes for CASSKDSYNEQFF.

The V and J genes are TRBV10-2 and TRBJ1-1; TRBD1 matches 8 bases. The V gene's germline CDR1 is WSHSY and CDR2 SAAADI. The length of the CDR3 is 15 residues. The V and J ends lost 6 bases and 2 bases, in that order; junction bases with no gene match: 8. The CDR3 spells CASRKKQGDNTEAFF. The CDR3 nucleotides read TGCGCCAGCAGGAAAAAACAGGGGGATAACACTGAAGCTTTCTTT.

The chain has TRBV7-6 and TRBJ2-7; 7 nucleotides line up with TRBD2. The CDR3 consists of 14 residues. Trimming removed 1 base from V and 3 bases from J; junction bases left unmatched: 3. CDR1 and CDR2 from the germline V gene are SGHVS and FNYEAQ. CDR3 residues: CASSLVAGDYEQYF. In nucleotides, the CDR3 is TGTGCCAGCAGCTTAGTTGCGGGAGACTACGAGCAGTACTTC.

In this sample, this clone turned up once. In nucleotides, the CDR3 is TGTGCCAGCAGCGCGGGACTAGCGGGATACAATGAGCAGTTCTTC. This gives the protein CASSAGLAGYNEQFF. The chain has TRBV9 and TRBJ2-1; 13 bases fit TRBD2. J gave up 4 bases and V 3 bases, and 1 base lay outside the gene matches. The CDR3 has 15 residues. CDR1 and CDR2 from the germline V gene are SGDLS and YYNGEE. The full variable domain, completed using reference TRBV9 and TRBJ2-1, is DSGVTQTPKHLITATGQRVTLRCSPRSGDLSVYWYQQSLDQGLQFLIQYYNGEERAKGNILERFSAQQFPDLHSELNLSSLELGDSALYFCASSAGLAGYNEQFFGPGTRLTVL.

The CDR3 protein is CAWSQGSPGGTQHF. In nucleotides, the CDR3 is TGTGCCTGGAGTCAGGGGAGCCCGGGGGGGACCCAGCATTTT. This chain uses TRBV30 with TRBJ1-5; D possibly corresponds to TRBD1 (6 bases). V lost 2 bases, J lost 11 bases, and 19 bases lay in between. The CDR3 contains 14 residues. Looked up from germline, CDR1 is GTSNPN and CDR2 is SVGIG (reference sequence).

V is TRBV5-6 and J is TRBJ2-5, with D possibly matching TRBD1 (5 bases). Germline V gene sequence: CDR1 SGHDT, CDR2 YYEEEE. Trimming shortened V by 2 bases and J by 4 bases, and 12 bases separated the two germline ends. The CDR3 spans 14 residues. CDR3 nucleotide sequence: TGTGCCAGCAGCTTTATAGGGGTTCGAGAGACCCAGTACTTC. Its protein product is CASSFIGVRETQYF.

The rearrangement links TRBV5-1 to TRBJ2-3, with unresolved D. The CDR3 is made up of 13 amino acids. From germline, CDR1 is SGHRS and CDR2 YFSETQ. The ends were cut back, 4 bases at V and 7 bases at J, with 13 bases in the middle. Here the CDR3 DNA reads TGCGCCAGCAGCCCTAACCCGATCTATACGCAGTATTTT. This gives the protein CASSPNPIYTQYF.